The clone carrying this T cell receptor beta chain was observed a few times. TCRdb passed the 5' RACE reads through MiXCR, listing each CDR3 protein once. Found here are 50,000 to 70,000 distinct CDR3 sequences, under 15% of them singletons; the top ten hold roughly 4%. These data belong to a study of early T cells in non-severe SARS-CoV-2 infection. The germline CDR1 and CDR2 sequences are DFQATT and SNEGSKA (reference sequence). The CDR3 has 16 amino acids. Germline trimming cut 6 bases from V and 4 bases from J; bases unmatched to any gene: 12. Specimen: whole blood. The chain combines TRBV20-1 with TRBJ2-1; 10 nucleotides agree with TRBD1. This TCR was recovered from an adult who was a healthcare worker with PCR-confirmed SARS-CoV-2 infection or an uninfected control (not recorded which). DNA of the CDR3: TGCAGTGCGGAGAGACCCGGGACAGGGGTATACAATGAGCAGTTCTTC. Amino acid sequence: CSAERPGTGVYNEQFF.